This is a list of T cell receptor beta chains from one sample in a study of T cell changes during pregnancy in multiple sclerosis. Data came from immunoSEQ multiplex PCR; TCRdb stores just in-frame clones and leaves some out. The sample lists 26,000 or so clones, roughly 86% occurring once. Sequenced material: CD8+ T cells from peripheral blood mononuclear cells, taken in the second trimester of pregnancy. The source is a female donor with multiple sclerosis, enrolled in a pregnancy study. Each CDR3 is given with its conserved first and last residue. The D gene is left open where the match is weak. Only some rows state a clone size, as once, few, many or a class for expanded clones.

>TRBD2|.|TRBJ2-2|17|TRBV7-8
TGTGCCAGCAGCTTCCTTGGGGCGAGGCGGGGGTCCGGGGAGCTGTTTTTT
CASSFLGARRGSGELFF
>.|.|TRBJ1-1|19|TRBV7-9
TGTGCCAGCAGCTCCAGTGCCAACCAGGACAGAAATTGGAACACTGAAGCTTTCTTT
CASSSSANQDRNWNTEAFF
>.|.|TRBJ1-1|14|TRBV12-5
TGTGCTAGTGTTTTTCGCACGGGTGACACTGAAGCTTTCTTT
CASVFRTGDTEAFF
>.|.|TRBJ2-1|15|TRBV27
TGTGCCAGCAGCCTCAATCGGGGGATTTACAATGAGCAGTTCTTC
CASSLNRGIYNEQFF
>TRBD1|.|TRBJ2-1|15|TRBV6-5
TGTGCCAGCAGTCCACGGACAGGGGAATACAATGAGCAGTTCTTC
CASSPRTGEYNEQFF
>.|.|TRBJ1-1|15|TRBV5-1
TGCGCCAGCAGCCGGGGGGAAGGGCGGCAAACTGAAGCTTTCTTT
CASSRGEGRQTEAFF
>.|.|TRBJ2-3|14|TRBV9
TGTGCCAGCAGCCCAAGGACTACCACAGATACGCAGTATTTT
CASSPRTTTDTQYF
>.|once|TRBJ1-1|13|TRBV19
TGTGCCAGTAGTATGGGCAGGAACACTGAAGCTTTCTTT
CASSMGRNTEAFF
>.|.|TRBJ1-5|13|TRBV6-4
TGTGCCAGCAAAGGCAGGGGTAGCCAGCCCCAGCATTTT
CASKGRGSQPQHF
>.|.|TRBJ2-7|15|TRBV13
TGTGCCAGCAGCTTGGCGGCGGCCTCTCGCCACGAGCAGTACTTC
CASSLAAASRHEQYF
>.|.|TRBJ1-1|10|TRBV2
TGTGCCAGCACCGGGGGGCAAGCTTTCTTT
CASTGGQAFF
>.|.|TRBJ1-3|15|TRBV9
TGTGCCAGCAGCCCTGTCGAGGGCGGTGGAAACACCATATATTTT
CASSPVEGGGNTIYF
>TRBD2|.|TRBJ2-3|18|TRBV9
TGTGCCAGCAGCTCAGGACTAGCGGGGACATGGGGGACAGATACGCAGTATTTT
CASSSGLAGTWGTDTQYF
>.|.|TRBJ1-5|12|TRBV7-9
TGTGCCAGCAGCTTAGACTATCAGCCCCAGCATTTT
CASSLDYQPQHF
>.|.|TRBJ1-1|14|TRBV9
TGTGCCAGCAGCGTGGGAACAGGGAACACTGAAGCTTTCTTT
CASSVGTGNTEAFF
>.|.|TRBJ1-1|15|TRBV27
TGTGCCAGCAGTTCCCTATTCCCGCGGGAAACTGAAGCTTTCTTT
CASSSLFPRETEAFF
>.|.|TRBJ2-1|12|TRBV27
TGTGCCAGCAGGACAGGACCCAATGAGCAGTTCTTC
CASRTGPNEQFF
>.|.|TRBJ1-1|16|TRBV4-1
TGCGCCAGCAGCCAAGATCGGAGAGGGCTTGGAACTGAAGCTTTCTTT
CASSQDRRGLGTEAFF
>.|.|TRBJ2-2|15|TRBV9
TGTGCCAGCAGCGTAGAAGGGGTTTATGGCGGGGAGCTGTTTTTT
CASSVEGVYGGELFF
>.|.|TRBJ1-2|12|TRBV27
TGTGCCAGCACCAATTCAGGGGTTGGCTACACCTTC
CASTNSGVGYTF
>.|.|TRBJ2-7|13|TRBV5-1
TGCGCCAGCAGCTTGGGACTAATCTACGAGCAGTACTTC
CASSLGLIYEQYF
>TRBD1|.|TRBJ1-6|15|TRBV15
TGTGCCACCAGCCCGACCGGACAGGGGAGGACACCCCTCCACTTT
CATSPTGQGRTPLHF
>.|.|TRBJ1-2|14|TRBV4-2
TGTGCCAGCAGCGAATACAGGGCCGCATATGGCTACACCTTC
CASSEYRAAYGYTF
>.|.|TRBJ1-1|13|TRBV5-1
TGCGCCAGCAGCTTGGCAGTGAACACTGAAGCTTTCTTT
CASSLAVNTEAFF
>TRBD1|.|TRBJ1-4|15|TRBV2
TGTGCCAGCAGTGAAAGCCGGACAGGAAATGAAAAACTGTTTTTT
CASSESRTGNEKLFF
>TRBD1|.|TRBJ1-1|13|TRBV6-5
TGTGCCAGCAGTCTGACATATGACAGGGCCGCTTTCTTT
CASSLTYDRAAFF
>TRBD2|.|TRBJ2-3|17|TRBV7-3
TGTGCCACCCCACTGGTAGCGGGGGGGTCTCGCACAGATACGCAGTATTTT
CATPLVAGGSRTDTQYF
>.|.|TRBJ2-7|16|TRBV9
TGTGCCAGCAGCGTAGGGCATTGGGGCGGAACCTACGAGCAGTACTTC
CASSVGHWGGTYEQYF
>.|.|TRBJ2-7|14|TRBV19
TGTGCCAGTAGTCTCGACAGCTCTTATGGCGAGCAGTACTTC
CASSLDSSYGEQYF
>.|.|TRBJ2-1|16|TRBV6-5
TGTGCCAGCAGTTACGAGGTGATAGGGGCCTACAATGAGCAGTTCTTC
CASSYEVIGAYNEQFF
>.|once|TRBJ2-1|14|TRBV10-1
TGCGCCAGCAGTGACAGTGGCTCCTACAATGAGCAGTTCTTC
CASSDSGSYNEQFF
>.|.|TRBJ1-4|14|TRBV4-1
TGCGCCAGCAGCCAATTTCGCTCGGTGGAAAAACTGTTTTTT
CASSQFRSVEKLFF
>.|once|TRBJ1-1|11|TRBV5-4
TGTGCCAGCAGCAAGGGGGTTGAAGCTTTCTTT
CASSKGVEAFF
>.|few|TRBJ2-7|15|TRBV6-1
TGTGCCAGCAGTGAAGCAGCAGGAACTAGCTTCTTGCAGTACTTC
CASSEAAGTSFLQYF
>TRBD2|.|TRBJ2-3|20|TRBV28
TGTGCCAGCAGTTTAGTGGTCCCCAATGGCGGGGGAAGTTCCACAGATACGCAGTATTTT
CASSLVVPNGGGSSTDTQYF
>.|.|TRBJ1-1|13|TRBV5-1
TGCGCCAGCAGTGAGCAGGGGAACACTGAAGCTTTCTTT
CASSEQGNTEAFF
>.|few|TRBJ2-3|15|TRBV9
TGTGCCAGCAGCGTAGGTAGGGGTAGCACAGATACGCAGTATTTT
CASSVGRGSTDTQYF
>.|.|TRBJ2-1|15|TRBV5-4
TGTGCCAGCAGCTTGTCCACTAGTTTTTTCAATGAGCAGTTCTTC
CASSLSTSFFNEQFF
>.|.|TRBJ2-3|12|TRBV11-2
TGTGCCAGCAGCTTCGGGACAGATACGCAGTATTTT
CASSFGTDTQYF
>.|.|TRBJ1-6|15|TRBV4-3
TGCGCCAGCAGCCAAGAAGGGAAAAGGGGGTCACCCCTCCACTTT
CASSQEGKRGSPLHF
>TRBD2|.|TRBJ2-3|13|TRBV29-1
TGCAGCGTGCAAGCGGGGGCAACAGATACGCAGTATTTT
CSVQAGATDTQYF
>TRBD1|.|TRBJ1-1|12|TRBV4-1
TGCGCCAGCAGCCAACAGGGGGCGGGAGCTTTCTTT
CASSQQGAGAFF
>.|few|TRBJ1-3|17|TRBV7-9
TGTGCCAGCAGCTTAGGGGGGGGATTCTCCACTGGAAACACCATATATTTT
CASSLGGGFSTGNTIYF
>.|.|TRBJ2-2|16|TRBV2
TGTGCCAGTCAATTGCAGGGCCGCGCGAACACCGGGGAGCTGTTTTTT
CASQLQGRANTGELFF
>TRBD1|few|TRBJ1-1|15|TRBV6-5
TGTGCCAGCAGTTACTCGATAGGGGGCGCGGATGAAGCTTTCTTT
CASSYSIGGADEAFF
>TRBD1|.|TRBJ2-2|16|TRBV5-1
TGCGCCAGCAGCACTAGGACAGGGTCGAACACCGGGGAGCTGTTTTTT
CASSTRTGSNTGELFF
>.|many|TRBJ1-2|14|TRBV5-4
TGTGCCAGCAGCCCGATCGGGCAGGGGTATGGCTACACCTTC
CASSPIGQGYGYTF
>.|.|TRBJ1-2|16|TRBV10-3
TGTGCCATCCCATCGGACAGCCAACGTACTAACTATGGCTACACCTTC
CAIPSDSQRTNYGYTF
>.|once|TRBJ2-7|16|TRBV11-2
TGTGCCAGCAGCCCTCCTCCCCGGGACATCGTCTACGAGCAGTACTTC
CASSPPPRDIVYEQYF
>TRBD2|.|TRBJ2-1|14|TRBV15
TGTGCCACCAGGACTAGCGGGGCCCACAATGAGCAGTTCTTC
CATRTSGAHNEQFF
>.|.|TRBJ2-1|15|TRBV7-9
TGTGCCAGCAGCGTGACAGGGGAGGGGTGGGGTGAGCAGTTCTTC
CASSVTGEGWGEQFF
>TRBD2|.|TRBJ2-7|13|TRBV29-1
TGCAGCTTTAGCGGGGACAAGGAATACGAGCAGTACTTC
CSFSGDKEYEQYF
>.|.|TRBJ1-5|15|TRBV6-1
TGTGCCAGCAGTGAAACGGGATATAGCAATCAGCCCCAGCATTTT
CASSETGYSNQPQHF
>.|.|TRBJ1-5|16|TRBV4-1
TGCGCCAGCAGCCAAGATTGGGGGGATGGCAATCAGCCCCAGCATTTT
CASSQDWGDGNQPQHF
>.|few|TRBJ1-4|14|TRBV19
TGTGCCAGTAGTATAGACGGGGAAGGAGAAAAACTGTTTTTT
CASSIDGEGEKLFF
>.|.|TRBJ1-4|16|TRBV4-3
TGCGCCAGCAGCCAAGATCAGGAGGGGACTAATGAAAAACTGTTTTTT
CASSQDQEGTNEKLFF
>TRBD1|.|TRBJ1-2|16|TRBV19
TGTGCCAGTAGCACTCGGGACAGATCCACCAACTATGGCTACACCTTC
CASSTRDRSTNYGYTF